These 8 T cell receptor beta chains were all obtained from the same sample, sequenced in a study of radiotherapy plus CTLA-4 blockade in lung cancer. Assay used: immunoSEQ multiplex PCR; TCRdb lists only in-frame clones, some missing. The sample holds under 95,000 clones, approximately 80% seen once. This specimen consisted of peripheral blood, obtained from a patient treated with radiotherapy plus ipilimumab. The origin of the receptors is a human donor with non-small cell lung cancer who had stable disease on radiotherapy plus ipilimumab.

The chain has TRBV7-8 and TRBJ2-2; D is possibly TRBD1 (8 bases). With 5 bases removed from V and 5 bases from J, the gap between germline ends came to 18 bases. Germline V gives CDR1 SGHVS, CDR2 FQNEAQ. The CDR3 consists of 16 residues. The CDR3 reads CASSLLQGGLTGELFF. The CDR3 coding sequence is TGTGCCAGCAGCCTCTTACAGGGGGGGCTAACCGGGGAGCTGTTTTTT.

The CDR3 sequence: CASSENPDVSPLHF. The CDR3 nucleotides read TGTGCCAGCAGTGAAAATCCCGATGTTTCACCCCTCCACTTT. The chain carries TRBV6-1 and TRBJ1-6; D gene ambiguous. This CDR3 has 14 residues. CDR1 and CDR2 from the germline V gene are MNHNS and SASEGT. Trimming took 2 bases from V and 9 from J, leaving 11 bases between them.

The V gene is TRBV7-2, the J gene TRBJ2-2; D possibly corresponds to TRBD2 (6 bases). V gave up 3 bases and J gave up 1 base, with 6 bases separating them. Germline assignment: CDR1 SGHTA and CDR2 FQGNSA. There are 14 residues in the CDR3. The DNA of the CDR3 is TGTGCCAGCAGCTTGCGGGGGAACACCGGGGAGCTGTTTTTT. This sequence encodes CASSLRGNTGELFF.

V usage is TRBV14 and J usage is TRBJ1-6; a weak D match, TRBD1 (5 bases). The V gene's germline CDR1 is SGHDN and CDR2 FVKESK. The CDR3 spans 19 residues. Deletions cut 0 bases from V and 3 bases from J, with 18 bases between. The CDR3 coding sequence is TGTGCCAGCAGCCAAGATGGCAGGGACGGTGGGGTCTATAATTCACCCCTCCACTTT. Translated, it gives CASSQDGRDGGVYNSPLHF.

This sequence joins TRBV29-1 and TRBJ2-6; D not resolved. Trimming removed 5 bases from V and 0 bases from J, with 11 bases in between. The germline V gene encodes CDR1 SQVTM and CDR2 ANQGSEA. This CDR3 has 15 amino acids. The CDR3 nucleotides are TGCAGCGTTCTCCCTTACACCTCTGGGGCCAACGTCCTGACTTTC. This gives the protein CSVLPYTSGANVLTF.

The gene calls are TRBV28 and TRBJ2-7; possibly TRBD2 for D (6 bases). V was cut by 7 bases and J by 0 bases, with 13 bases left in between. The CDR3 has 14 residues. Germline V gives CDR1 MDHEN, CDR2 SYDVKM. The chain's CDR3 is CASMLAPSSYEQYF. Written as DNA, the CDR3 is TGTGCCAGCATGCTAGCGCCGAGCTCCTACGAGCAGTACTTC.

V and J are TRBV28 and TRBJ1-6; 7 nucleotides match TRBD1. The CDR3 is 13 amino acids. V lost 8 bases and J lost 10; bases outside the gene matches: 8. CDR1 is MDHEN, CDR2 SYDVKM, per germline. The CDR3 loop is CASQTGNISPLHF. The CDR3 bases are TGTGCCAGCCAGACAGGGAATATCTCACCCCTCCACTTT.

V is TRBV28 and J is TRBJ1-5; D is unclear. V was clipped by 3 bases and J by 7 bases, with 13 bases between them. The CDR3 has 14 amino acids. Per germline, CDR1 MDHEN and CDR2 SYDVKM. This CDR3 reads CASSLRGKWQPQHF. Written as DNA, the CDR3 is TGTGCCAGCAGTTTGCGAGGGAAATGGCAGCCCCAGCATTTT. Full variable domain (missing parts from reference TRBV28 and TRBJ1-5): DVKVTQSSRYLVKRTGEKVFLECVQDMDHENMFWYRQDPGLGLRLIYFSYDVKMKEKGDIPEGYSVSREKKERFSLILESASTNQTSMYLCASSLRGKWQPQHFGDGTRLSIL.